Below, 27 T cell receptor beta chains from the same sample are listed, as sequenced in a study of somatic mutations in cytotoxic T cells in rheumatoid arthritis. Here immunoSEQ multiplex PCR was the method, and the copy in TCRdb shows in-frame clones only, minus some. The sample shows 27,000 or so clones, around 87% of them seen only once. The sequenced sample was CD8+ T cells sorted from blood. Receptors were obtained from an adult with rheumatoid arthritis.

This clone was observed once. This chain's CDR3 is CASSYGTVNTEAFF. Written as DNA, the CDR3 is TGTGCCAGCAGTTATGGGACAGTGAACACTGAAGCTTTCTTT. J is TRBJ1-1 and V is TRBV6-6, with TRBD1 matching 7 bases. V gave up 3 bases and J gave up 0 bases; unmatched junction bases: 1. Germline CDR1 is MNHNY and CDR2 is SVGAGI (reference sequence). The CDR3 is made up of 14 amino acids.

This clone occurred once. This chain uses TRBV27 with TRBJ2-7, with D hard to call. The V gene lost 2 bases and the J gene lost 0 bases, with 5 bases spanning the gap. This CDR3 spans 13 amino acids. Germline V lookup: CDR1 MNHEY, CDR2 SMNVEV (reference sequence). DNA for the CDR3: TGTGCCAGCAGTTTAAAGAGCTCCTACGAGCAGTACTTC. It specifies CASSLKSSYEQYF.

This rearrangement joins TRBV30 to TRBJ2-7; TRBD1 aligns across 8 bases. The J segment lost 6 bases and the V segment lost 5 bases, leaving 9 bases of the junction unmatched. The CDR3 totals 13 residues. Germline V gene lookup returns CDR1 GTSNPN and CDR2 SVGIG (reference sequence). The CDR3 sequence is CAWGGTGNSEQYF. The CDR3 DNA is TGTGCCTGGGGCGGGACAGGTAATAGCGAGCAGTACTTC.

The rearrangement links TRBV25-1 to TRBJ1-4; 10 bases match TRBD1. J gave up 6 bases and V 1 base, and 2 bases lay outside the gene matches. The CDR3 has 15 amino acids. Looked up from germline, CDR1 is MGHDK and CDR2 is SYGVNS. The CDR3 DNA sequence: TGTGCCAGCAGTGAATTGGGACAGGGGCATGAAAAACTGTTTTTT. Its protein is CASSELGQGHEKLFF.

This rearrangement joins TRBV7-8 to TRBJ2-7; the match to TRBD1 covers 7 bases. This CDR3 spans 14 amino acids. CDR1 and CDR2 (germline): SGHVS, FQNEAQ. V shed 0 bases and J 2 bases; nucleotides not matched to a gene: 1. The CDR3 nucleotides read TGTGCCAGCAGCTTAGCAGGGGGCACCTACGAGCAGTACTTC. As protein: CASSLAGGTYEQYF.

The V and J genes are TRBV7-9 and TRBJ1-1; 9 nucleotides align to TRBD1. V shed 5 bases, J shed 3 bases, and the junction held 4 bases outside the gene matches. The CDR3 length is 14 residues. Germline V CDR1 and CDR2: SEHNR, FQNEAQ (reference sequence). CDR3 sequence reads: CASSPRDRDTEAFF. Written as DNA, the CDR3 is TGTGCCAGCAGCCCCCGGGACAGGGACACTGAAGCTTTCTTT. The full variable domain, its missing parts supplied by reference TRBV7-9 and TRBJ1-1, is DTGVSQNPRHKITKRGQNVTFRCDPISEHNRLYWYRQTLGQGPEFLTYFQNEAQLEKSRLLSDRFSAERPKGSFSTLEIQRTEQGDSAMYLCASSPRDRDTEAFFGQGTRLTVV.

This chain uses TRBV29-1 with TRBJ1-5; TRBD1 is a possible D gene (6 bases). The CDR3 length is 12 residues. The V and J ends lost 7 bases and 7 bases respectively, with 14 bases between them. In germline, CDR1 is SQVTM, CDR2 ANQGSEA. The CDR3 region has the DNA TGCAGCGGGCGGGGGGCCGGCCAGCCCCAGCATTTT. Translation gives CSGRGAGQPQHF.

The rearrangement joins TRBV28 to TRBJ1-4; TRBD1 might be the D (6 bases). Germline V CDR1 and CDR2: MDHEN, SYDVKM. Trimming cost V 2 bases and J 3 bases, with 16 bases left between them. The CDR3 contains 17 residues. The CDR3 sequence is CASSLTGMRAANEKLFF. The CDR3, as DNA: TGTGCCAGCAGTTTAACAGGGATGAGGGCGGCTAATGAAAAACTGTTTTTT.

V usage is TRBV28 and J usage is TRBJ2-5, with 9 bases that match TRBD1. The CDR3 runs to 15 residues. V lost 2 bases, J lost 5 bases, and 6 bases stayed unmatched. Germline CDR1 and CDR2: MDHEN and SYDVKM. The CDR3 loop is CASSLEQGAGETQYF. CDR3 DNA: TGTGCCAGCAGTTTAGAACAGGGGGCTGGGGAGACCCAGTACTTC. Filled out from reference TRBV28 and TRBJ2-5, the complete variable domain reads DVKVTQSSRYLVKRTGEKVFLECVQDMDHENMFWYRQDPGLGLRLIYFSYDVKMKEKGDIPEGYSVSREKKERFSLILESASTNQTSMYLCASSLEQGAGETQYFGPGTRLLVL.

The chain recombines TRBV29-1 with TRBJ1-1; 7 bases match TRBD1. The germline gives CDR1 SQVTM, CDR2 ANQGSEA. Losses at the gene ends were 8 bases for V and 5 bases for J; bases not matched to a gene: 8. CDR3 length: 12 residues. The DNA for the CDR3 is TGCAGCACCCGGGACAGCCTAACTGAAGCTTTCTTT. Its translation is CSTRDSLTEAFF.

This clone was seen a single time. The V call is TRBV9, the J call TRBJ2-7; D might be TRBD2 (7 bases). Looked up from germline, CDR1 is SGDLS and CDR2 is YYNGEE. The V end lost 5 bases, the J end lost 7 bases, and 19 bases lay between the germline ends. The CDR3 is 14 residues long. CDR3 nucleotides: TGTGCCAGCAGTGGGGGGGCGGGAGTGAGAGAGCAGTACTTC. It translates to CASSGGAGVREQYF.

The J gene is TRBJ1-3, the V gene TRBV19; D unresolved. Germline CDR1 is LNHDA and CDR2 is SQIVND (reference sequence). V gave up 6 bases and J gave up 1 base, with 13 bases separating them. CDR3 length: 15 amino acids. The CDR3 coding sequence is TGTGCCAGTAGCCTTAACGGGTTTTCTGGAAACACCATATATTTT. This translates into CASSLNGFSGNTIYF.

The chain recombines TRBV7-9 with TRBJ1-2, with D possibly being TRBD1 (5 bases). Trimming took 3 bases from V and 5 from J, leaving 13 bases between them. The CDR3 covers 14 residues. Per germline, CDR1 SEHNR and CDR2 FQNEAQ (reference sequence). DNA of the CDR3: TGTGCCAGCAGCTTTGGTGACAGCCTGTATGGCTACACCTTC. Translating gives CASSFGDSLYGYTF.

The chain uses TRBV28 and TRBJ1-5; tentative D call: TRBD1 (5 bases). V dropped 2 bases and J dropped 0 bases, with 8 bases sitting between them. This CDR3 is built from 15 residues. Germline CDR1 is MDHEN and CDR2 is SYDVKM. In nucleotides, the CDR3 is TGTGCCAGCAGTTTACCAGGGATTAGCAATCAGCCCCAGCATTTT. It codes for CASSLPGISNQPQHF.

The rearrangement uses TRBV9 and TRBJ2-2; TRBD1 aligns across 11 bases. In germline, CDR1 is SGDLS, CDR2 YYNGEE. CDR3 size: 17 residues. With 2 bases clipped from V and 4 bases from J, the junction kept 7 bases outside the gene matches. CDR3 bases: TGTGCCAGCAGCGTGGACAGGGGGCGGCCCAGCACCGGGGAGCTGTTTTTT. It codes for CASSVDRGRPSTGELFF.

V gene TRBV5-6 combines with J gene TRBJ1-1; D gene ambiguous. The V gene lost 0 bases and the J gene lost 6 bases, with 18 bases spanning the gap. Germline values: CDR1 SGHDT, CDR2 YYEEEE. This CDR3 is 16 amino acids long. The CDR3 DNA reads as TGTGCCAGCAGCTTGGGGCCTACAGTAGGTGGGGCTGAAGCTTTCTTT. Amino acids: CASSLGPTVGGAEAFF.

J is TRBJ2-1 and V is TRBV4-1; TRBD1 matches at 9 bases. CDR1 and CDR2 from the germline V gene are MGHRA and YSYEKL. The trim removed 3 bases at V and 2 bases at J, leaving 2 bases unmatched. The CDR3 contains 15 residues. For the CDR3, the DNA is TGCGCCAGCAGCCAGACAGGGGGTCCCTACAATGAGCAGTTCTTC. This sequence encodes CASSQTGGPYNEQFF.

The genes are TRBV27 and TRBJ1-4; tentative D call: TRBD1 (6 bases). In germline, CDR1 is MNHEY, CDR2 SMNVEV (reference sequence). The CDR3 has 15 amino acids. V was pared by 1 base and J by 3 bases, with 9 bases between. The CDR3 spells CASSLYPGANEKLFF. In DNA, the CDR3 is TGTGCCAGCAGTTTATACCCAGGGGCTAATGAAAAACTGTTTTTT.

This sequence joins TRBV7-8 and TRBJ2-7; D might be TRBD2 (6 bases). The length of the CDR3 is 16 residues. The V end was cut by 5 bases, the J end by 0 bases, with 17 bases between. CDR1 and CDR2 (germline): SGHVS, FQNEAQ. In nucleotides, the CDR3 is TGTGCCAGCAGCCTAGGAGGGGCGGTATCCTCCTACGAGCAGTACTTC. Its translation: CASSLGGAVSSYEQYF.

This clone was detected once. The chain uses TRBV4-2 and TRBJ1-2; tentatively, D is TRBD1 (6 bases). The germline V and J ends were trimmed by 4 bases and 8 bases, with 17 bases remaining between them. The germline V gene has CDR1 LGHNA and CDR2 YNFKEQ. The CDR3 runs 14 residues. The CDR3: CASSLGGGREGYTF. DNA of the CDR3: TGTGCCAGCAGCCTTGGGGGCGGCAGAGAAGGCTACACCTTC.

As DNA, the CDR3 is TGTGCCAGCAGTTACTCTTCTATGAACACTGAAGCTTTCTTT. Its translation: CASSYSSMNTEAFF. The chain uses TRBV6-5 and TRBJ1-1; D remains unclear. Germline CDR1 reads MNHEY; CDR2 reads SVGAGI. The CDR3 covers 14 residues. Trimming left V 0 bases short and J 0 bases short, with 5 bases between.

The genes are TRBV10-1 and TRBJ2-1; 10 nucleotides agree with TRBD1. Trimming removed 8 bases from V and 4 bases from J; junction bases left unmatched: 5. The CDR3 spans 14 residues. Germline V lookup: CDR1 WNHNN, CDR2 SYGVQD (reference sequence). The CDR3 region has the DNA TGCGCCAGCTCGAGACAGGGGGCATACAATGAGCAGTTCTTC. This gives the protein CASSRQGAYNEQFF.

This clone was observed once. This sequence joins TRBV9 and TRBJ2-3, with 9 bases matching TRBD2. J gave up 2 bases and V 5 bases, and 3 bases lay outside the gene matches. The CDR3 runs 14 residues. The germline CDR1 and CDR2 sequences are SGDLS and YYNGEE. CDR3 protein: CASSLAGVTDTQYF. The CDR3 coding sequence is TGTGCCAGCAGTTTAGCGGGAGTCACAGATACGCAGTATTTT.

This clone was detected once. This chain connects TRBV19 to TRBJ2-1; TRBD2 matches 8 bases. Germline-derived CDR1 and CDR2 are LNHDA and SQIVND (reference sequence). V was clipped by 4 bases and J by 4 bases; unmatched bases: 3. The CDR3 covers 14 residues. The CDR3 is CASSNSGVYNEQFF. The CDR3, as DNA: TGTGCCAGTAGTAATAGCGGGGTTTACAATGAGCAGTTCTTC.

V and J are TRBV29-1 and TRBJ2-1, with D maybe TRBD1 (5 bases). The CDR3 is 11 amino acids. Germline values: CDR1 SQVTM, CDR2 ANQGSEA. With 3 bases removed from V and 9 bases from J, the gap between germline ends came to 9 bases. The CDR3 spells CSVEQGGEQFF. CDR3 DNA sequence: TGCAGCGTTGAGCAGGGCGGTGAGCAGTTCTTC.

A few counts support this clone. The chain links TRBV21-1 to TRBJ1-4. TRBV21-1 is a pseudogene segment. This CDR3 spans 16 amino acids. Here the CDR3 reads CATARRQFATNEKLFF. The DNA for the CDR3 is TGTGCCACCGCGCGTCGTCAGTTTGCAACTAATGAAAAACTGTTTTTT.

The chain combines TRBV19 with TRBJ2-1, with D possibly being TRBD1 (6 bases). This CDR3 has 15 residues. The V end lost 6 bases, the J end lost 0 bases, and 12 bases lay between the germline ends. Germline V gives CDR1 LNHDA, CDR2 SQIVND (reference sequence). In DNA form, the CDR3 reads TGTGCCAGTAGATATACAGGGAGCTCCTACAATGAGCAGTTCTTC. It codes for CASRYTGSSYNEQFF.